What follows is one T cell receptor (beta chain) and its context. The antigen is undetermined. The source of the sample is a study of cytomegalovirus exposure and HLA in healthy donors. Study background: T cells numbering 150 million to 200 million yielded more than 100 million unique TCR beta sequences in an earlier analysis.

Each donor was healthy, and each was a bone marrow donor. Primers included in the PCR were 60 Vbeta and 13 Jbeta primers. This table comes from immunoSEQ multiplex PCR, and its TCRdb copy is limited to in-frame clones, with some not included. The sample includes about 160,000 clones, 80% to 90% seen only once; the top ten take around 1.9%. Overall study findings and caveats: 16,951 TCR beta sequences were associated with HLA alleles at 0.05 false discovery rate in a later analysis.

This CDR3 has 12 amino acids. Trimming took 7 bases from V and 9 from J, leaving 16 bases between them. Per the germline V gene, CDR1 is SNHLY and CDR2 is FYNNEI. The sample was PBMCs. The sequence came from a woman under 30 in good health and CMV-seronegative. The V gene is TRBV2, the J gene TRBJ2-7; D might be TRBD2 (6 bases). The CDR3 is CASIHRRRAQYF. CDR3 coding DNA: TGTGCCAGCATTCACAGGAGGAGGGCGCAGTACTTC.